This T cell receptor beta chain is from a study of Graves' ophthalmopathy and Graves' hyperthyroidism. Moderate-to-severe activity, CAS ≥3, NOSPECS ≥4 and duration under 3 months were recorded for donors with ophthalmopathy. This clonotype was picked up many times. Between the trimmed V and J ends, which lost 7 bases and 0 bases, there was a span of 6 bases. Germline V gene data show CDR1 as SNHLY and CDR2 as FYNNEI. The CDR3 runs 12 residues. Amplification of the TCR beta CDR3 regions used RNA transcripts (as template). The library came from an HTBI-primed first-round RT-PCR and a second-round multiplex PCR. TCRdb processed the multiplex PCR reads anew with MiXCR; each CDR3 protein has one entry. Of 660,000 or so distinct CDR3 sequences in the sample, more than 40% were seen once.

The sample consisted of peripheral blood. V is TRBV2 and J is TRBJ1-1, with D unresolved. The TCR comes from an adult man with Graves' ophthalmopathy. DNA for the CDR3: TGTGCCAGCAAAAAGATGAACACTGAAGCTTTCTTT. Its protein product is CASKKMNTEAFF.